The source of this TCR beta chain is a study of T-cell memory formation after mild COVID-19. Using its own MiXCR run on the 5' RACE reads, TCRdb lists one record per CDR3 protein. The profile covers about 340,000 distinct CDR3 sequences, with roughly an eighth appearing a single time and around a fifth taken by the ten largest. The clonotype was recovered from a man younger than 30 who had mild COVID-19 (a few samples of this study predate the infection). Cell type and time point are not known. The source material was PBMCs or a T cell subset sorted from them (not recorded which).

Here the CDR3 DNA reads TGTGCCAGCAGCGTGGGGGCGGATCAGCCCCAGCATTTT. It is translated as CASSVGADQPQHF. This chain joins TRBV9 and TRBJ1-5; D perhaps matches TRBD1 (6 bases). The CDR3 totals 13 residues. CDR1 and CDR2 from the germline V gene are SGDLS and YYNGEE. Deletions cut 2 bases from V and 5 bases from J, with 8 bases between. Complete variable domain (other parts from reference TRBV9 and TRBJ1-5): DSGVTQTPKHLITATGQRVTLRCSPRSGDLSVYWYQQSLDQGLQFLIQYYNGEERAKGNILERFSAQQFPDLHSELNLSSLELGDSALYFCASSVGADQPQHFGDGTRLSIL.